This is a list of T cell receptor beta chains from one sample in a study of blood T cell repertoires in COVID-19. Clones were sequenced by immunoSEQ multiplex PCR, and TCRdb holds only the in-frame ones, with some missing. The sample carries over 75,000 clones, 65% to 80% recorded once. The sample consisted of peripheral blood. Receptor source: a man in his sixties or seventies with acute or convalescent COVID-19. Both conserved end residues are trimmed from each CDR3. Each record gives: CDR3 protein, J gene, V gene.

CDR3 protein: ASSLRAGRATTDTQY
J gene: TRBJ2-3
V gene: TRBV11-2

CDR3 protein: ASSPRAKETQY
J gene: TRBJ2-5
V gene: TRBV19

CDR3 protein: SASRGTVNTEAF
J gene: TRBJ1-1
V gene: TRBV20-1

CDR3 protein: ASSFRVGYYEQY
J gene: TRBJ2-7
V gene: TRBV5-1

CDR3 protein: ACRQGRTGELF
J gene: TRBJ2-2
V gene: TRBV6-5

CDR3 protein: SVGRGDYGYT
J gene: TRBJ1-2
V gene: TRBV29-1

CDR3 protein: ASSLPAGLGQPQH
J gene: TRBJ1-5
V gene: TRBV28

CDR3 protein: APNNEQF
J gene: TRBJ2-1
V gene: TRBV5-1

CDR3 protein: ASSHGLAGMTKNIQY
J gene: TRBJ2-4
V gene: TRBV4-1

CDR3 protein: ASSDHRDFSSYEQY
J gene: TRBJ2-7
V gene: TRBV9

CDR3 protein: ASADRGGNSPLH
J gene: TRBJ1-6
V gene: TRBV6-5

CDR3 protein: ATGTYNEQF
J gene: TRBJ2-1
V gene: TRBV25-1

CDR3 protein: ASSKLLQGGYGYT
J gene: TRBJ1-2
V gene: TRBV28

CDR3 protein: SSAGGDGYT
J gene: TRBJ1-2
V gene: TRBV29-1

CDR3 protein: AWSTGSGNTIY
J gene: TRBJ1-3
V gene: TRBV30

CDR3 protein: ATSDGGQDGYT
J gene: TRBJ1-2
V gene: TRBV24-1

CDR3 protein: ASSESDRGQVNTQY
J gene: TRBJ2-3
V gene: TRBV6-1

CDR3 protein: ASSLGAEETQY
J gene: TRBJ2-5
V gene: TRBV11-1

CDR3 protein: ASSITEGEGYNEQF
J gene: TRBJ2-1
V gene: TRBV19

CDR3 protein: ASSLGTGRVYEQY
J gene: TRBJ2-7
V gene: TRBV11-2

CDR3 protein: ASSLVASGGYNEQF
J gene: TRBJ2-1
V gene: TRBV11-2

CDR3 protein: ASSLGQGWNGYT
J gene: TRBJ1-2
V gene: TRBV7-9

CDR3 protein: ASSPSPLRTEAF
J gene: TRBJ1-1
V gene: TRBV27

CDR3 protein: ATSRYRDSGLSQPQH
J gene: TRBJ1-5
V gene: TRBV15

CDR3 protein: ASKDRAYNEQF
J gene: TRBJ2-1
V gene: TRBV6-5

CDR3 protein: ASSSGPAGLV
J gene: TRBJ2-1
V gene: TRBV5-5

CDR3 protein: AISELGGAPDTQY
J gene: TRBJ2-3
V gene: TRBV10-3

CDR3 protein: SVPLAGGSYNEQF
J gene: TRBJ2-1
V gene: TRBV29-1

CDR3 protein: ASSRDRNYGYT
J gene: TRBJ1-2
V gene: TRBV5-4

CDR3 protein: SASGGDTGEGSNSPLH
J gene: TRBJ1-6
V gene: TRBV20-1